The next 14 T cell receptor beta chains were all read from a single sample in a study of metastatic and nonmetastatic thyroid tumors. Patients were all untreated before their thyroid surgery. TCRdb reanalyzed the PCR reads with MiXCR. The table lists approximately 44,000 clones, more than 20% of them singletons. What was sequenced was tumor tissue. The receptors originated from a female donor with papillary thyroid cancer or a benign thyroid nodule (not recorded which). Some clones in this sample may be carry-over from other donors' samples.

This clone was counted ten times or more. The genes are TRBV20-1 and TRBJ1-5; TRBD1 might be the D (5 bases). The CDR3 is 14 residues long. Trimming took 3 bases from V and 0 from J, leaving 9 bases between them. Looked up from germline, CDR1 is DFQATT and CDR2 is SNEGSKA (reference sequence). CDR3 bases: TGCAGTGCTAGCGACAGTAATAGCAATCAGCCCCAGCATTTT. Translation: CSASDSNSNQPQHF.

V is TRBV28 and J is TRBJ1-1; TRBD1 aligns across 8 bases. The CDR3 has 15 residues. With V trimmed by 6 bases and J by 5 bases, 11 bases remained unmatched. The germline gives CDR1 MDHEN, CDR2 SYDVKM. The CDR3 nucleotides read TGTGCCAGCAGGTCTTCAGGGGGCGGGTGGACTGAAGCTTTCTTT. It is translated as CASRSSGGGWTEAFF.

This clone was counted at least ten times. The CDR3 DNA reads as TGCGCCAGCAGCTTGAGCTACGGGGGCAGTAATGAAAAACTGTTTTTT. Protein product: CASSLSYGGSNEKLFF. V gene TRBV5-1 combines with J gene TRBJ1-4, with D possibly TRBD1 on 6 matching bases. Germline CDR1 reads SGHRS; CDR2 reads YFSETQ. This CDR3 contains 16 residues. Trimming left V 1 base short and J 4 bases short, with 14 bases between.

At least ten counts were recorded for this clone. V and J are TRBV12-3 or TRBV12-4 and TRBJ2-3; D call uncertain. CDR3 length: 15 amino acids. V was pared by 3 bases and J by 0 bases, with 10 bases between. CDR3 region: CASSFHSASTDTQYF. The CDR3 DNA reads as TGTGCCAGCAGTTTCCACTCGGCTAGCACAGATACGCAGTATTTT.

The sample holds many counts of this clone. The chain uses TRBV7-9 and TRBJ2-1; 7 bases fit TRBD1. CDR1 and CDR2 (germline): SEHNR, FQNEAQ (reference sequence). Trimming at V came to 5 bases and at J to 0 bases, leaving 7 bases not matched to a gene. The CDR3 is made up of 16 amino acids. The CDR3 reads CASSPTGLSSYNEQFF. In DNA, the CDR3 is TGTGCCAGCAGCCCGACAGGGCTAAGCTCCTACAATGAGCAGTTCTTC. The whole variable domain, filled in from reference TRBV7-9 and TRBJ2-1, reads DTGVSQNPRHKITKRGQNVTFRCDPISEHNRLYWYRQTLGQGPEFLTYFQNEAQLEKSRLLSDRFSAERPKGSFSTLEIQRTEQGDSAMYLCASSPTGLSSYNEQFFGPGTRLTVL.

This clone was observed a few times. J is TRBJ2-7 and V is TRBV7-9; perhaps TRBD2 as D (7 bases). This CDR3 spans 12 amino acids. Germline values: CDR1 SEHNR, CDR2 FQNEAQ (reference sequence). V dropped 5 bases and J dropped 5 bases, with 10 bases sitting between them. The CDR3 loop reads CASSRGDNEQYF. CDR3 in DNA: TGTGCCAGCAGCCGGGGGGACAACGAGCAGTACTTC.

This clone was recorded many times. This chain uses TRBV7-3 with TRBJ2-5, with D perhaps assigned TRBD1 or TRBD2 (6 bases each). This CDR3 is built from 14 residues. From germline, CDR1 is SGHTA and CDR2 FQGTGA. Trimming took 6 bases from V and 1 from J, leaving 12 bases between them. The CDR3 here is CASSAGGGQETQYF. DNA of the CDR3: TGTGCCAGCAGTGCAGGAGGGGGCCAAGAGACCCAGTACTTC.

This clone occurred many times. The chain combines TRBV5-6 with TRBJ1-2, with D possibly being TRBD1 (5 bases). Deletions cut 4 bases from V and 0 bases from J, with 13 bases between. Germline V lookup: CDR1 SGHDT, CDR2 YYEEEE. The length of the CDR3 is 15 residues. The CDR3 region is CASSRIDSPNYGYTF. CDR3 nucleotide sequence: TGTGCCAGCAGCCGCATCGACAGCCCTAACTATGGCTACACCTTC.

This clone was detected only a few times. A much more abundant neighbour one base away suggests this may be a read error. The chain is built from TRBV9 and TRBJ2-3, with unresolved D. The CDR3 spans 11 residues. Germline V lookup: CDR1 SGDLS, CDR2 YYNGEE. V was cut by 2 bases and J by 6 bases, with 4 bases left in between. CDR3 sequence: CASSVGDTQYF. The CDR3 DNA reads TGTGCCAGCAGCGTCGGGGATACGCAGTATTTT.

This clone is termed medium-sized. This CDR3 reads CASNEENYGYTF. The CDR3 DNA is TGTGCCAGCAATGAGGAAAACTATGGCTACACCTTC. The V gene is TRBV7-9, the J gene TRBJ1-2; the D is unclear. The CDR3 consists of 12 residues. Between the trimmed V and J ends, which lost 7 bases and 2 bases, there was a span of 8 bases. Looked up from germline, CDR1 is SEHNR and CDR2 is FQNEAQ (reference sequence).

The rearrangement links TRBV10-1 to TRBJ1-1; possible D gene TRBD1, 5 bases. This CDR3 region has 13 residues. Trimming shortened V by 5 bases and J by 2 bases, and 9 bases separated the two germline ends. Germline V gene sequence: CDR1 WNHNN, CDR2 SYGVQD (reference sequence). CDR3 in amino acids: CASSQDINTEAFF. DNA of the CDR3: TGCGCCAGCAGTCAGGACATTAACACTGAAGCTTTCTTT.

Many counts were recorded for this clone. One base away lies a much larger clone, so this may be a sequencing read error. The rearrangement links TRBV4-1 to TRBJ1-2; the D gene is possibly TRBD1 (6 bases). Germline V gene sequence: CDR1 MGHRA, CDR2 YSYEKL. The CDR3 extends over 14 amino acids. In nucleotides, the CDR3 is TGCGCCAGCGGCCAACCGGACAGTAACTATGGCTACACCTTC. This encodes CASGQPDSNYGYTF.

The chain recombines TRBV7-2 with TRBJ2-3; 7 bases are a match to TRBD2. The V gene end was trimmed by 1 base and the J gene end by 2 bases; junction bases not matched to a gene: 6. The germline V gene has CDR1 SGHTA and CDR2 FQGNSA. This CDR3 is 16 amino acids long. The CDR3 spells CASSLGASGYTDTQYF. The DNA for the CDR3 is TGTGCCAGCAGCTTAGGGGCTAGCGGATACACAGATACGCAGTATTTT.

The chain's CDR3 is CASSRPRVVRNSPLHF. CDR3 coding DNA: TGTGCCAGCAGTCGCCCCCGAGTGGTTCGGAATTCACCCCTCCACTTT. The chain employs TRBV6-1 and TRBJ1-6; D remains unclear. CDR3 length: 16 residues. The ends were cut back, 5 bases at V and 7 bases at J, with 18 bases in the middle. The germline V gene encodes CDR1 MNHNS and CDR2 SASEGT.